This is a list of T cell receptor beta chains from one sample in a study of T cell changes during pregnancy in multiple sclerosis. Measured with immunoSEQ multiplex PCR; TCRdb has only the in-frame clones, and not every one. The repertoire holds about 28,000 clones, with 93% as singletons. Sequences were derived from CD4+ T cells from peripheral blood mononuclear cells, sampled after pregnancy. These receptors were obtained from a female donor with multiple sclerosis, enrolled in a pregnancy study. Both conserved end residues are part of each CDR3. Fields, in order: clone size, D gene, J gene, V gene, CDR3 protein, CDR3 DNA. D genes are given only for firm matches. For some rows the clone size is stated as once, few or many, or as a class when expanded; others skip it.

>.|.|TRBJ2-7|TRBV2
CASRLDTYSYEQYF
TGTGCCAGCAGGTTGGACACCTACTCCTACGAGCAGTACTTC
>.|.|TRBJ1-5|TRBV10-1
CASSRHDSNQPQHF
TGCGCCAGCAGCAGACACGATAGCAATCAGCCCCAGCATTTT
>.|TRBD2|TRBJ2-1|TRBV19
CASSRGLAGGSSYNEQFF
TGTGCCAGTAGTAGGGGACTAGCGGGCGGGAGCTCCTACAATGAGCAGTTCTTC
>.|.|TRBJ2-1|TRBV20-1
CSARSYEQFF
TGCAGTGCTAGAAGCTATGAGCAGTTCTTC
>.|.|TRBJ2-5|TRBV28
CASSLASTKGTQYF
TGTGCCAGCAGTTTAGCTAGCACAAAGGGGACCCAGTACTTC
>.|TRBD2|TRBJ2-1|TRBV2
CANDVASGTSSYNEQFF
TGTGCCAACGATGTGGCTAGCGGGACCAGCTCCTACAATGAGCAGTTCTTC
>.|.|TRBJ1-1|TRBV27
CASRSYGTGRSTEAFF
TGTGCCAGCAGATCTTACGGTACAGGGCGCAGCACTGAAGCTTTCTTT
>.|.|TRBJ2-1|TRBV14
CASSRRYGNYNEQFF
TGTGCCAGCAGCCGTCGTTACGGGAACTACAATGAGCAGTTCTTC
>.|TRBD1|TRBJ2-1|TRBV18
CASSTLQTGLSYNEQFF
TGTGCCAGCTCGACCCTCCAGACAGGGCTCTCCTACAATGAGCAGTTCTTC
>.|.|TRBJ1-2|TRBV7-6
CASSPSQARGYTF
TGTGCCAGCAGTCCAAGCCAAGCGCGAGGCTACACCTTC
>.|TRBD1|TRBJ1-2|TRBV29-1
CSVLGQGSWGYTF
TGCAGCGTTTTGGGACAGGGTTCCTGGGGCTACACCTTC
>.|TRBD1|TRBJ1-1|TRBV7-8
CASSRQGMGTEAFF
TGTGCCAGCAGCCGACAGGGGATGGGCACTGAAGCTTTCTTT
>.|.|TRBJ1-1|TRBV14
CASSQVGPGVGAFF
TGTGCCAGCAGCCAAGTGGGGCCGGGCGTTGGAGCTTTCTTT
>.|.|TRBJ2-7|TRBV4-2
CASSQTPGVYEQYF
TGTGCCAGCAGCCAAACCCCCGGGGTTTACGAGCAGTACTTC
>.|TRBD1|TRBJ2-5|TRBV29-1
CSAGQGGETQYF
TGCAGCGCTGGACAGGGTGGAGAGACCCAGTACTTC
>.|.|TRBJ2-1|TRBV6-1
CASSNTGMLENEQFF
TGTGCCAGCAGTAACACAGGGATGCTGGAGAATGAGCAGTTCTTC
>.|.|TRBJ2-7|TRBV6-5
CASRNPGAISYEQYF
TGTGCCAGCAGAAACCCAGGGGCGATCTCCTACGAGCAGTACTTC
>.|TRBD1|TRBJ2-1|TRBV11-3
CASSSYGQASYNEQFF
TGTGCCAGCAGCTCTTATGGACAGGCCTCATACAATGAGCAGTTCTTC
>.|TRBD2|TRBJ2-1|TRBV7-2
CASSLGGGRVSYNEQFF
TGTGCCAGCAGCTTAGGGGGCGGGAGGGTCTCCTACAATGAGCAGTTCTTC
>.|.|TRBJ2-7|TRBV11-3
CASSLDGEQYF
TGTGCCAGCAGCTTAGACGGCGAGCAGTACTTC
>.|.|TRBJ1-1|TRBV21-1
CASRRPEPHSTEAFF
TGTGCCAGCAGGCGTCCCGAGCCCCACAGCACTGAAGCTTTCTTT
>.|TRBD2|TRBJ2-1|TRBV5-8
CASSLELAGDGSNEQFF
TGTGCCAGCAGCTTGGAACTAGCGGGAGATGGTTCCAATGAGCAGTTCTTC
>.|TRBD1|TRBJ1-2|TRBV4-2
CASSQVNPGQGLGYTF
TGTGCCAGCAGCCAAGTAAATCCGGGACAGGGGCTCGGCTACACCTTC
>once|.|TRBJ1-5|TRBV21-1
CASSKNHRGDQPQHF
TGTGCCAGCAGCAAAAATCACAGGGGAGATCAGCCCCAGCATTTT
>.|TRBD2|TRBJ2-3|TRBV9
CASSERTSGGGADTQYF
TGTGCCAGCAGCGAGAGAACTAGCGGGGGTGGCGCAGATACGCAGTATTTT
>.|TRBD1|TRBJ2-2|TRBV15
CATSRGGTANTGELFF
TGTGCCACCAGCAGAGGGGGGACAGCTAACACCGGGGAGCTGTTTTTT
>.|.|TRBJ1-1|TRBV4-3
CASSQEAFAGTEAFF
TGCGCCAGCAGCCAAGAGGCATTTGCGGGGACTGAAGCTTTCTTT
>.|.|TRBJ1-2|TRBV5-6
CASSPGELGNYGYTF
TGTGCCAGCAGCCCGGGGGAGCTGGGGAACTATGGCTACACCTTC
>.|.|TRBJ2-3|TRBV27
CASSPLGAGNTDTQYF
TGTGCCAGCAGTCCCCTGGGGGCAGGGAACACAGATACGCAGTATTTT
>.|.|TRBJ1-1|TRBV6-5
CASSYSQGNTEAFF
TGTGCCAGCAGTTACTCTCAGGGGAACACTGAAGCTTTCTTT
>.|.|TRBJ2-1|TRBV6-4
CASSDEKSGLAYNEQFF
TGTGCCAGCAGTGATGAGAAGAGCGGGCTAGCCTACAATGAGCAGTTCTTC
>.|TRBD1|TRBJ1-6|TRBV5-1
CASSPSPTGGGSPLHF
TGCGCCAGCAGCCCCTCACCGACAGGGGGCGGTTCACCCCTCCACTTT
>once|TRBD2|TRBJ2-1|TRBV6-1
CASSRTSGDYNEQFF
TGTGCCAGCAGTCGGACTAGCGGGGACTACAATGAGCAGTTCTTC
>.|TRBD1|TRBJ1-4|TRBV28
CASSSGQLLTLGLFF
TGTGCCAGCAGTTCGGGACAGCTTCTGACCCTTGGACTGTTTTTT
>.|TRBD1|TRBJ1-1|TRBV30
CAWQKQGATEAFF
TGTGCCTGGCAGAAACAGGGGGCAACTGAAGCTTTCTTT
>.|.|TRBJ1-5|TRBV6-5
CASSYSADYQPQHF
TGTGCCAGCAGTTACTCCGCAGATTATCAGCCCCAGCATTTT
>.|.|TRBJ1-3|TRBV15
CATREGTNSGNTIYF
TGTGCCACCAGGGAGGGTACTAACTCTGGAAACACCATATATTTT
>.|TRBD1|TRBJ1-2|TRBV6-5
CASSLTGGHYGYTF
TGTGCCAGCAGTTTGACAGGGGGGCACTATGGCTACACCTTC
>.|.|TRBJ2-7|TRBV30
CAWTIGMGYEQYF
TGTGCCTGGACCATCGGGATGGGATACGAGCAGTACTTC
>.|.|TRBJ1-2|TRBV7-9
CASSHQTDRYGYTF
TGTGCCAGCAGCCACCAGACAGACCGCTATGGCTACACCTTC
>once|.|TRBJ1-2|TRBV29-1
CSVEMDRARGNYGYTF
TGCAGCGTTGAAATGGACCGGGCCCGGGGGAACTATGGCTACACCTTC
>.|TRBD2|TRBJ2-7|TRBV6-4
CARSVAGVPYEQYF
TGTGCCAGGAGCGTAGCGGGAGTTCCCTACGAGCAGTACTTC
>once|TRBD1|TRBJ1-1|TRBV29-1
CSVRRGLGDTEAFF
TGCAGCGTCCGAAGGGGGCTTGGGGACACTGAAGCTTTCTTT
>.|.|TRBJ2-1|TRBV7-2
CASSSAGLNYNEQFF
TGTGCCAGCAGCTCCGCGGGTTTGAATTACAATGAGCAGTTCTTC
>.|TRBD1|TRBJ2-3|TRBV5-6
CASSPRTGPDTQYF
TGTGCCAGCAGCCCGAGGACAGGGCCTGATACGCAGTATTTT
>.|TRBD1|TRBJ2-2|TRBV4-2
CASSQGQGAIRELFF
TGTGCCAGCAGCCAAGGACAGGGGGCTATAAGGGAGCTGTTTTTT
>.|TRBD1|TRBJ2-3|TRBV5-1
CASSSQSRQGADTQYF
TGCGCCAGCAGCTCGCAATCCCGACAGGGGGCAGATACGCAGTATTTT
>.|.|TRBJ2-3|TRBV11-3
CASSSGGPTDTQYF
TGTGCCAGCAGCTCAGGGGGGCCCACAGATACGCAGTATTTT
>.|.|TRBJ1-6|TRBV6-5
CASSFGATPPLHF
TGTGCCAGCAGTTTTGGAGCTACACCACCCCTCCACTTT
>.|TRBD1|TRBJ2-7|TRBV7-9
CASNNYDLARDSEQYF
TGTGCCAGCAACAACTACGACCTGGCCCGGGACAGCGAGCAGTACTTC
>.|.|TRBJ2-3|TRBV5-1
CASSLAGADTQYF
TGCGCCAGCAGCTTGGCAGGGGCGGATACGCAGTATTTT
>.|.|TRBJ1-1|TRBV30
CAWSVLQGGGTEAFF
TGTGCCTGGAGTGTACTACAGGGCGGAGGCACTGAAGCTTTCTTT